The 6 T cell receptor beta chains in this list originate from one sample, sequenced in a study of CD8+ T cells in alopecia areata. Treatment: oral pan-JAK inhibitor, 5-10 mg twice daily. In each case, RNA was isolated and then reverse transcribed into cDNA as the sequencing template. Profiling relied on immunoSEQ multiplex PCR, and the TCRdb table lists in-frame clones only, not all of them. The sample holds around 99,000 clones; 84% are singletons and the top ten take around 25%. The sample in question was CD8+ T cells sorted from blood, obtained at week 24, from a patient treated with tofacitinib. Receptor source: a human donor with alopecia areata.

This clone has more than one count but fewer than ten. This chain uses TRBV29-1 with TRBJ2-7, with D unclear. The CDR3 has 12 residues. Germline V CDR1 and CDR2: SQVTM, ANQGSEA. The V end was cut by 1 base, the J end by 0 bases, with 4 bases between. The CDR3 spells CSVEGDSYEQYF. The CDR3 coding sequence is TGCAGCGTTGAAGGGGACTCCTACGAGCAGTACTTC.

This clone was seen once. The chain has TRBV19 and TRBJ1-5; D gene ambiguous. The germline V and J ends were trimmed by 5 bases and 7 bases, with 24 bases remaining between them. CDR1 is LNHDA and CDR2 is SQIVND in the germline V gene (reference sequence). The CDR3 runs 17 residues. CDR3 amino acids: CASSSTLPRPLLQPQHF. Here the CDR3 DNA reads TGTGCCAGTAGTTCGACTCTCCCCCGGCCCTTGTTGCAGCCCCAGCATTTT.

The chain joins TRBV29-1 to TRBJ1-1; possible D gene TRBD1, 6 bases. V lost 2 bases and J 1 base, leaving 8 bases between the germline ends. The CDR3 contains 13 residues. Looked up from germline, CDR1 is SQVTM and CDR2 is ANQGSEA. The CDR3: CSVERGTNTEAFF. CDR3 nucleotide sequence: TGCAGCGTTGAAAGGGGGACGAACACTGAAGCTTTCTTT.

The CDR3 sequence: CASSPVHGTEAFF. The CDR3 DNA follows: TGTGCCAGCAGCCCCGTCCACGGCACTGAAGCTTTCTTT. This sequence joins TRBV7-9 and TRBJ1-1; D not resolved. The CDR3 consists of 13 residues. CDR1 SEHNR and CDR2 FQNEAQ come from the germline V gene (reference sequence). Trimming stripped 5 bases from V and 4 bases from J, with 11 bases between.

To note about this clone: The same CDR3 arises from other DNA sequences in this sample as well. The V gene is TRBV5-1, the J gene TRBJ2-2; D is undetermined. Trimming took off 2 bases at V and 5 bases at J, with 7 bases between the two ends. The germline V gene encodes CDR1 SGHRS and CDR2 YFSETQ. This CDR3 region has 13 residues. The CDR3 bases are TGCGCCAGCAGCTTAAGTGGGACCGGGGAGCTGTTTTTT. It codes for CASSLSGTGELFF.

The chain is built from TRBV7-9 and TRBJ2-7; D remains ambiguous. The germline V gene has CDR1 SEHNR and CDR2 FQNEAQ (reference sequence). The CDR3 extends over 13 amino acids. V was trimmed by 1 base and J by 5 bases, leaving 9 bases between them. CDR3 sequence (DNA): TGTGCCAGCAGCTTAGGACTGTTAAACGAGCAGTACTTC. It is translated as CASSLGLLNEQYF.